This entry is about one T cell receptor beta chain. This entry is derived from a study of blood T cell repertoires in COVID-19. In the study overall: The samples span acute and convalescent COVID-19 from the United States, Italy and Spain. PBMCs, B-cell-depleted T cells, or T cells provided the cDNA or gDNA that made up the material.

Original analysis: Scientists estimated how many nucleated cells there were by amplifying reference gene primers. This table comes from immunoSEQ multiplex PCR, and its TCRdb copy is limited to in-frame clones, with some not included. V and J calls and clone size come straight from that table; D and trimming were deduced from the DNA. This sample has 130,000 or so clones, with around 87% found just once. Germline loops: CDR1 SGDLS, CDR2 YYNGEE. This CDR3 has 16 residues. Trimming at V came to 4 bases and at J to 4 bases, leaving 11 bases not matched to a gene. The chain joins TRBV9 to TRBJ2-7; TRBD1 aligns across 10 bases. The source material was peripheral blood. The sequence derives from a man between 65 and 85 years old with active COVID-19. The CDR3 DNA reads TGTGCCAGCAGCCCCCAGGGGGGGGGACAGGGGTACGAGCAGTACTTC. It codes for CASSPQGGGQGYEQYF. Together with reference TRBV9 and TRBJ2-7, the CDR3 gives the full variable domain: DSGVTQTPKHLITATGQRVTLRCSPRSGDLSVYWYQQSLDQGLQFLIQYYNGEERAKGNILERFSAQQFPDLHSELNLSSLELGDSALYFCASSPQGGGQGYEQYFGPGTRLTVT.